This T cell receptor (beta chain) derives from a study of Ad26.COV2.S vaccination and SARS-CoV-2 variants. Study background: The donor belonged to the COV1001 Ad26.COV2.S trial arm.

Indicated treatment: roughly 18 received Ad26.COV2.S at low or high dose, single or two shots; about 5 received placebo; per-sample allocation not given. Collection of the samples took place on day 63 after the first injection of vaccine or placebo. Worth noting for this clone: Distinct nucleotide sequences in the sample also encode this CDR3.

The CDR3 totals 15 residues. Germline V lookup: CDR1 KGHDR, CDR2 SFDVKD. V lost 1 base, J lost 8 bases, and 6 bases stayed unmatched. Some clones are missing from TCRdb's copy, which holds only in-frame ones; the method was immunoSEQ multiplex PCR. The repertoire holds some 480,000 clones, around 90% seen once, with 10% to 15% in the top ten. The clonotype was recovered from a person aged 18 to 59 who received the Ad26.COV2.S COVID-19 vaccine or a placebo. The sequenced sample was peripheral blood, obtained in a trial of Ad26.COV2.S vaccine versus placebo. The V call is TRBV24-1, the J call TRBJ2-1, with TRBD1 matching over 8 bases. In nucleotides, the CDR3 is TGTGCCACCAGTGATTTAGCAGGGGGCTTGGATGAGCAGTTCTTC. Translation: CATSDLAGGLDEQFF.